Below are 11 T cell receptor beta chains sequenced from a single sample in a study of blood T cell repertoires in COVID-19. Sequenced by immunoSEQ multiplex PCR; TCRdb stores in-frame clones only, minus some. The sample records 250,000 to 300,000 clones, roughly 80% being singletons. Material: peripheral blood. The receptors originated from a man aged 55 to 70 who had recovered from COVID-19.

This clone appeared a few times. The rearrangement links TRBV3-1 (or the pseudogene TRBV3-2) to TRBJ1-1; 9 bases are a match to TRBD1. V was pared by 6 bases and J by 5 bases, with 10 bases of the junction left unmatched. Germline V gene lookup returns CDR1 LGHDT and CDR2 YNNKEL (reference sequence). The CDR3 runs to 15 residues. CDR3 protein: CASSRLTGGWTEAFF. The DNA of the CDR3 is TGTGCCAGCAGTCGACTCACAGGGGGCTGGACTGAAGCTTTCTTT.

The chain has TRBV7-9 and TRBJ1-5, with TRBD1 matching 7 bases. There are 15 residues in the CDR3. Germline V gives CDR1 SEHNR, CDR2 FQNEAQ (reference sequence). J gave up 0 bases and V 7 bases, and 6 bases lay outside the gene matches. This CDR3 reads CASNDRDYSNQPQHF. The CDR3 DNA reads TGTGCCAGCAACGACAGGGATTATAGCAATCAGCCCCAGCATTTT.

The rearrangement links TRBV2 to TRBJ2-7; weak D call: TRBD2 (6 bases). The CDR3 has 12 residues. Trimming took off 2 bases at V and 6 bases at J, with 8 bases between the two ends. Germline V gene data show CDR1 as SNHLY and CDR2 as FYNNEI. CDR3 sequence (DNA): TGTGCCAGCAGTGAACAGGGAGGCGAGCAGTACTTC. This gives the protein CASSEQGGEQYF. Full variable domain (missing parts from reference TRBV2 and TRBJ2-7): EPEVTQTPSHQVTQMGQEVILRCVPISNHLYFYWYRQILGQKVEFLVSFYNNEISEKSEIFDDQFSVERPDGSNFTLKIRSTKLEDSAMYFCASSEQGGEQYFGPGTRLTVT.

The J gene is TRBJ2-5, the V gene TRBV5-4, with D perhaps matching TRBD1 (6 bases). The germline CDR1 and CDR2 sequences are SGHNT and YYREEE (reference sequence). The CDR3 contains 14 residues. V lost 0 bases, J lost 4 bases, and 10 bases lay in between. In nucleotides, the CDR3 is TGTGCCAGCAGCTTGGCTGGCAGGGGAGAGACCCAGTACTTC. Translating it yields CASSLAGRGETQYF.

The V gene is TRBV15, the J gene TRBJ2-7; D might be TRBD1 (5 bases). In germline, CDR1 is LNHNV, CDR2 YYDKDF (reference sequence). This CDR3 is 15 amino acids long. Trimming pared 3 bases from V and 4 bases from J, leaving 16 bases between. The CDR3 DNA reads TGTGCCACCAGCAGTTATGACAGTCACCAATACGAGCAGTACTTC. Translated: CATSSYDSHQYEQYF. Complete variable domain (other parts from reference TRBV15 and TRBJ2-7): DAMVIQNPRYQVTQFGKPVTLSCSQTLNHNVMYWYQQKSSQAPKLLFHYYDKDFNNEADTPDNFQSRRPNTSFCFLDIRSPGLGDTAMYLCATSSYDSHQYEQYFGPGTRLTVT.

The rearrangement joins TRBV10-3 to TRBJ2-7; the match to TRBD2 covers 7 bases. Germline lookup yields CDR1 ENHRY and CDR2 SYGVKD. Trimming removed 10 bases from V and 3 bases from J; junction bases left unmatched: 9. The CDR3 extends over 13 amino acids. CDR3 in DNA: TGTGCCACCTCCCGGGGGGAAGTCTACGAGCAGTACTTC. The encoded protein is CATSRGEVYEQYF.

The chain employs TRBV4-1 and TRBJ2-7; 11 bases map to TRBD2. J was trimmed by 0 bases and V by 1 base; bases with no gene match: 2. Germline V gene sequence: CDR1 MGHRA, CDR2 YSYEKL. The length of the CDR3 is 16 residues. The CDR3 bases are TGCGCCAGCAGCCAAGTTACTAGCGGGAGCTCCTACGAGCAGTACTTC. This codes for CASSQVTSGSSYEQYF.

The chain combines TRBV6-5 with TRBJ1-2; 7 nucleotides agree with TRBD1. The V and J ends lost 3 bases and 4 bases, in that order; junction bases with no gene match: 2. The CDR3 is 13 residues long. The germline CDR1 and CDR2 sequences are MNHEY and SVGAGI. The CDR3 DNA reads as TGTGCCAGCAGTTATGGACAGGCCTATGGCTACACCTTC. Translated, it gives CASSYGQAYGYTF.

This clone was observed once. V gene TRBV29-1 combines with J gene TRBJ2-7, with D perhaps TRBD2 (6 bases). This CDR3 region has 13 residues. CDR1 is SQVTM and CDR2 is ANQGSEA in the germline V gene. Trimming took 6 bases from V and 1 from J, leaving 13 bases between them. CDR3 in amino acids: CSVAGRTSYEQYF. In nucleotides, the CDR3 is TGCAGCGTCGCGGGACGGACGTCCTACGAGCAGTACTTC.

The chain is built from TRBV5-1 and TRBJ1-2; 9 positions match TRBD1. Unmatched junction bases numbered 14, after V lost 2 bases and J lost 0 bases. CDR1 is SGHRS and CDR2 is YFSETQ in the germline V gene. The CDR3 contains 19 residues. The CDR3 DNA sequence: TGCGCCAGCAGCTTATCTCTTTGGACAGGGGAGGAGACTAACTATGGCTACACCTTC. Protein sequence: CASSLSLWTGEETNYGYTF.

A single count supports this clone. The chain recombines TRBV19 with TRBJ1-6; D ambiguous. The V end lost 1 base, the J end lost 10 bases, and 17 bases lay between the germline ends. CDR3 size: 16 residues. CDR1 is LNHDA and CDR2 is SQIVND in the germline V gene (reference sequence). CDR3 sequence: CASSIAVDPRGSPLHF. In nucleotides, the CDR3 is TGTGCCAGTAGTATAGCCGTGGACCCCCGGGGATCACCCCTCCACTTT.